The entry below gives a single T cell receptor beta chain sequence along with its context. Sequence at one end of the junction differs from germline and may be a read error. This CDR3 is also generated by other DNA sequences in the sample. The sample originates from a study of blood T cell repertoires in COVID-19. Looking at the study overall: Samples of COVID-19 (acute and convalescent) were obtained from the United States, Italy and Spain.

Using immunoSEQ multiplex PCR, the repertoire was profiled, and TCRdb retains in-frame clones only, with some absent. The sample shows around 68,000 clones, around 83% of them seen only once. This CDR3 has 18 residues. Germline V gene sequence: CDR1 SGHDN, CDR2 FVKESK. The sequenced material came from peripheral blood. The TCR comes from a human donor in a cohort sampled during active COVID-19. This chain connects TRBV14 to TRBJ2-5, with 13 bases fitting TRBD2. The CDR3 bases are TGTGCCAGTAGCCAAGGTCTACTAGCGGGGGGGAGGAAAGAGACCCAGTACTTC. Protein: CASSQGLLAGGRKETQYF.